Listed here are 13 T cell receptor beta chains from one sample, sequenced in a study of cytomegalovirus exposure and HLA in healthy donors. Primers included in the PCR were 60 Vbeta and 13 Jbeta primers. Profiling relied on immunoSEQ multiplex PCR, and the TCRdb table lists in-frame clones only, not all of them. The data show some 80,000 clones, about four fifths seen once. Sequenced input: PBMCs. The receptors here all came from a man aged 40-55 years in good health and CMV-seronegative.

This chain links TRBV10-3 with TRBJ2-7, with D possibly matching TRBD2 (6 bases). CDR1 and CDR2 from the germline V gene are ENHRY and SYGVKD. This CDR3 region has 15 residues. Trimming shortened V by 4 bases and J by 2 bases, and 15 bases separated the two germline ends. The CDR3 here is CAISVERASTYEQYF. In DNA, the CDR3 is TGTGCCATCAGTGTAGAGCGGGCCTCCACCTACGAGCAGTACTTC.

The rearrangement joins TRBV11-2 to TRBJ2-3; 7 bases align to TRBD1. Germline trimming cut 5 bases from V and 0 bases from J; bases unmatched to any gene: 5. In germline, CDR1 is SGHAT, CDR2 FQNNGV. The CDR3 is 15 amino acids. DNA of the CDR3: TGTGCCAGCAGCGCCCGGGACAGAAGCACAGATACGCAGTATTTT. This translates into CASSARDRSTDTQYF. The whole variable domain, filled in from reference TRBV11-2 and TRBJ2-3, reads EAGVAQSPRYKIIEKRQSVAFWCNPISGHATLYWYQQILGQGPKLLIQFQNNGVVDDSQLPKDRFSAERLKGVDSTLKIQPAKLEDSAVYLCASSARDRSTDTQYFGPGTRLTVL.

The V gene is TRBV4-2, the J gene TRBJ2-7; 7 nucleotides align to TRBD1. Losses at the gene ends were 0 bases for V and 5 bases for J; bases not matched to a gene: 10. This CDR3 is built from 16 residues. Germline CDR1 LGHNA, CDR2 YNFKEQ. The CDR3 sequence is CASSQDSNRGSNEQYF. The CDR3 bases are TGTGCCAGCAGCCAAGATTCGAACAGGGGTAGCAACGAGCAGTACTTC.

This clone was seen more than once but under ten times. The chain uses TRBV7-2 and TRBJ2-1; TRBD2 matches 10 bases. The CDR3 is 15 amino acids. V was clipped by 6 bases and J by 1 base; unmatched bases: 3. Germline-derived CDR1 and CDR2 are SGHTA and FQGNSA. The CDR3 loop is CASRSAGGSYNEQFF. In nucleotides, the CDR3 is TGTGCCAGCAGGTCAGCGGGAGGGTCCTACAATGAGCAGTTCTTC.

The chain recombines TRBV18 with TRBJ1-1; 7 bases map to TRBD1. The CDR3 has 13 amino acids. Germline V gene lookup returns CDR1 KGHSH and CDR2 LQKENI. The trim removed 7 bases at V and 2 bases at J, leaving 4 bases unmatched. CDR3 nucleotide sequence: TGTGCCAGCTTACGGGACAGCAACACTGAAGCTTTCTTT. This gives the protein CASLRDSNTEAFF.

The chain couples TRBV7-8 to TRBJ2-1; 7 positions agree with TRBD1. The CDR3 contains 12 residues. J lost 7 bases, V lost 4 bases, and 1 base had no gene match. Germline CDR1 and CDR2: SGHVS and FQNEAQ. CDR3 sequence (DNA): TGTGCCAGCAGCTCACAGGGGAATGAGCAGTTCTTC. It encodes CASSSQGNEQFF.

The genes are TRBV9 and TRBJ1-2; 10 bases match TRBD1. Germline V lookup: CDR1 SGDLS, CDR2 YYNGEE. CDR3 length equals 14 residues. V shed 3 bases and J 8 bases; nucleotides not matched to a gene: 7. For the CDR3, the DNA is TGTGCCAGCAGCGCATCGGACAGGGGGATGGGCTACACCTTC. This sequence encodes CASSASDRGMGYTF.

This clone was found once. This chain joins TRBV4-1 and TRBJ2-5, with D perhaps matching TRBD2 (6 bases). Germline V CDR1 and CDR2: MGHRA, YSYEKL. Trimming left V 3 bases short and J 5 bases short, with 10 bases between. This CDR3 is built from 13 residues. The chain's CDR3 is CASSHSRGETQYF. The CDR3 nucleotides are TGCGCCAGCAGCCACAGCCGGGGGGAGACCCAGTACTTC.

Written as DNA, the CDR3 is TGCGCCAGCAGCTTGGGCGGGGTTGAGGGCACAGATACGCAGTATTTT. It yields the protein CASSLGGVEGTDTQYF. The J gene is TRBJ2-3, the V gene TRBV5-1; D possibly corresponds to TRBD2 (6 bases). Between the trimmed V and J ends, which lost 0 bases and 1 base, there was a span of 12 bases. The CDR3 has 16 amino acids. Germline values: CDR1 SGHRS, CDR2 YFSETQ.

The chain links TRBV25-1 to TRBJ2-3, with D uncertain. Germline CDR1 is MGHDK and CDR2 is SYGVNS. This CDR3 is 11 amino acids long. V lost 6 bases to trimming and J lost 2 bases, with 3 bases between them. The CDR3 nucleotides read TGTGCCAGCAGCTACACAGATACGCAGTATTTT. It encodes CASSYTDTQYF. Supplemented by reference TRBV25-1 and TRBJ2-3, the full variable domain reads EADIYQTPRYLVIGTGKKITLECSQTMGHDKMYWYQQDPGMELHLIHYSYGVNSTEKGDLSSESTVSRIRTEHFPLTLESARPSHTSQYLCASSYTDTQYFGPGTRLTVL.

V gene TRBV28 combines with J gene TRBJ2-5, with D possibly matching TRBD1 (6 bases). CDR1 and CDR2 (germline): MDHEN, SYDVKM. This CDR3 is built from 15 residues. V was cut by 6 bases and J by 6 bases, with 20 bases left in between. This chain's CDR3 is CASSRPGHLGKTQYF. The CDR3 coding sequence is TGTGCCAGCAGCCGCCCGGGACACCTTGGGAAGACCCAGTACTTC.

This clone was seen a handful of times. This sequence joins TRBV10-3 and TRBJ2-1; D uncertain. This CDR3 region has 12 residues. CDR1 and CDR2 (germline): ENHRY, SYGVKD. V was clipped by 3 bases and J by 9 bases, with 9 bases between them. The DNA for the CDR3 is TGTGCCATCAGTGAAAAGCCCCCTGAGCAGTTCTTC. Encoded protein: CAISEKPPEQFF.

The J gene is TRBJ1-4, the V gene TRBV15, with 11 positions matching TRBD1. Germline V gene lookup returns CDR1 LNHNV and CDR2 YYDKDF (reference sequence). V shed 5 bases and J 7 bases; nucleotides not matched to a gene: 9. There are 16 residues in the CDR3. CDR3 residues: CATSGRPGQGVEKLFF. The CDR3 DNA sequence: TGTGCCACCAGCGGGCGACCGGGACAGGGGGTTGAAAAACTGTTTTTT.